The 5 T cell receptor beta chains below were found in one sample sequenced in a study of blood T cell repertoires in COVID-19. TCRdb's copy holds only in-frame clones and misses some; the assay was immunoSEQ multiplex PCR. Of under 300,000 clones in the sample, about 87% were seen once. The sample comprised peripheral blood. These receptors originate from an older woman with active or convalescent COVID-19.

V is TRBV7-8 and J is TRBJ2-7; D is ambiguous. Per the germline V gene, CDR1 is SGHVS and CDR2 is FQNEAQ. The V gene lost 5 bases and the J gene lost 4 bases, with 9 bases spanning the gap. The CDR3 consists of 12 residues. The CDR3 nucleotides are TGTGCCAGCAGCCCCCGGGTTTACGAGCAGTACTTC. It yields the protein CASSPRVYEQYF.

This chain connects TRBV6-2 or TRBV6-3 to TRBJ2-5; tentatively, D is TRBD2 (5 bases). This CDR3 is 15 amino acids long. Trimming pared 0 bases from V and 7 bases from J, leaving 15 bases between. Germline V gives CDR1 MNHEY, CDR2 SVGEGT. The CDR3 loop is CASSYSRTGTTTQYF. DNA for the CDR3: TGTGCCAGCAGTTACTCGAGGACTGGAACGACGACCCAGTACTTC.

This clone showed up just once. This rearrangement joins TRBV5-1 to TRBJ2-5; no reliable D call. The CDR3 runs to 13 residues. Trimming removed 1 base at V and 2 bases at J, with 6 bases between. Germline V CDR1 and CDR2: SGHRS, YFSETQ. DNA of the CDR3: TGCGCCAGCAGCTTGTACACGCAAGAGACCCAGTACTTC. This gives the protein CASSLYTQETQYF. Full variable domain (missing parts from reference TRBV5-1 and TRBJ2-5): KAGVTQTPRYLIKTRGQQVTLSCSPISGHRSVSWYQQTPGQGLQFLFEYFSETQRNKGNFPGRFSGRQFSNSRSEMNVSTLELGDSALYLCASSLYTQETQYFGPGTRLLVL.

The rearrangement uses TRBV7-9 and TRBJ1-2; D is undetermined. The CDR3 loop spans 12 amino acids. The germline V gene encodes CDR1 SEHNR and CDR2 FQNEAQ (reference sequence). The V end was cut by 4 bases, the J end by 3 bases, with 6 bases between. CDR3 bases: TGTGCCAGCAGCTATCCAGACTATGGCTACACCTTC. Translating it yields CASSYPDYGYTF.

This clone was seen only once. V is TRBV7-9 and J is TRBJ1-5; tentatively, D is TRBD1 (6 bases). V lost 1 base and J 2 bases, leaving 12 bases between the germline ends. Per germline, CDR1 SEHNR and CDR2 FQNEAQ (reference sequence). The CDR3 is made up of 16 amino acids. The CDR3 DNA reads as TGTGCCAGCAGCTTAGGCCAGGGGACGGGCAATCAGCCCCAGCATTTT. Its protein product is CASSLGQGTGNQPQHF.